The clone carrying this T cell receptor (beta chain) was seen at least ten times. What it binds is not known. The record originates from a study of T cells in Graves' hyperthyroidism and ophthalmopathy. Study-wide points: Researchers found most expanded thyroid clonotypes above 0.001 in blood as well. A 13 V-J model separated ophthalmopathy from stable hyperthyroidism. The model anticipated ophthalmopathy a median about 6.5 months pre-onset.

Amplification yielded TCR beta CDR3 regions, with RNA transcripts as the source. Carried out on the TCR CDR3, a first-round RT-PCR used the HTBI primer set. Using its own MiXCR run on the multiplex PCR reads, TCRdb lists one record per CDR3 protein. The sample includes over 450,000 distinct CDR3 sequences, around an eighth of them seen just once. Around 10 ml of fresh peripheral blood supplied the PBMCs. The sample comprised blood. This clonotype was obtained from a young woman with Graves' hyperthyroidism.

This chain's CDR3 is CARKILDIYDDYGYTF. Written as DNA, the CDR3 is TGTGCCAGAAAGATTCTGGACATCTATGACGACTATGGCTACACCTTC. The rearrangement links TRBV12-3 or TRBV12-4 to TRBJ1-2; weak D call: TRBD1 (5 bases). Trimming pared 9 bases from V and 3 bases from J, leaving 23 bases between. This CDR3 has 16 residues.